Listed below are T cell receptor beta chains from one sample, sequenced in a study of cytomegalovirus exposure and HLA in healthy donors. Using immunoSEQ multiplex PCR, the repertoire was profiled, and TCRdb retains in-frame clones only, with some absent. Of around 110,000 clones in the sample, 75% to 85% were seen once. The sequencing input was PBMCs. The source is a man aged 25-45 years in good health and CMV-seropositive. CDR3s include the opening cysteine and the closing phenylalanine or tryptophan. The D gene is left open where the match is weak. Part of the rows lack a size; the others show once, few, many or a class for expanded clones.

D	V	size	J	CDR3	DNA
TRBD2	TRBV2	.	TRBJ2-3	CASSDPSGVHTQYF	TGTGCCAGCAGTGACCCTAGCGGAGTCCATACGCAGTATTTT
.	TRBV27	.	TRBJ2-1	CASSSMALTGEQFF	TGTGCCAGCAGTAGCATGGCGTTAACGGGTGAGCAGTTCTTC
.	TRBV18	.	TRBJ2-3	CASSPGAVSTDTQYF	TGTGCCAGCTCACCAGGGGCGGTTAGCACAGATACGCAGTATTTT
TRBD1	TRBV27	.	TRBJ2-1	CASSLLGGQGVGEQFF	TGTGCCAGCAGTTTATTGGGGGGACAGGGGGTCGGAGAGCAGTTCTTC
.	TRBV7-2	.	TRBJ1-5	CASSLRQALGQPQHF	TGTGCCAGCAGCTTGCGACAGGCTCTCGGTCAGCCCCAGCATTTT
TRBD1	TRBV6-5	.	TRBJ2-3	CASSYSTGGDTQYF	TGTGCCAGCAGTTACTCGACAGGGGGAGATACGCAGTATTTT
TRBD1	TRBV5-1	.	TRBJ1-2	CASSEGTGGAGGYTF	TGCGCCAGCAGCGAAGGGACAGGGGGCGCGGGAGGCTACACCTTC
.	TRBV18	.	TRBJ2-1	CASSRAVGNNEQFF	TGTGCCAGCTCACGGGCCGTCGGCAACAATGAGCAGTTCTTC
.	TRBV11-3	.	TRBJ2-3	CASSLEGTFPTDTQCF	TGTGCCAGCAGCTTAGAAGGGACATTTCCCACAGATACGCAGTGTTTT
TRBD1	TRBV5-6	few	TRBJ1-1	CASSSMDRRYTEAFF	TGTGCCAGCAGTTCAATGGACAGGCGTTACACTGAAGCTTTCTTT
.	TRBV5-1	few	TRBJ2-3	CASSLAREGGGDTQYF	TGCGCCAGCAGCTTGGCCAGAGAAGGGGGGGGAGATACGCAGTATTTT
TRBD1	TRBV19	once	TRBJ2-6	CASNHIGWDPAEGANGLTF	TGTGCCAGTAATCATATAGGGTGGGACCCAGCTGAGGGGGCCAACGGCCTGACTTTC
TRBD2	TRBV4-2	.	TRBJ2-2	CASSQPSGGSNTGELFF	TGTGCCAGCAGCCAACCTAGCGGGGGGTCGAACACCGGGGAGCTGTTTTTT
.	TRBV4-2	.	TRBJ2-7	CASSQGLLYEQYF	TGTGCCAGCAGCCAAGGTCTTCTATACGAGCAGTACTTC
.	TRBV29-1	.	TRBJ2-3	CSVVARGFGADTQYF	TGCAGCGTTGTCGCAAGGGGGTTTGGCGCAGATACGCAGTATTTT
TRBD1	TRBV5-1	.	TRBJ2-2	CASSSGQGETGELFF	TGCGCCAGCAGCTCCGGACAGGGCGAGACCGGGGAGCTGTTTTTT
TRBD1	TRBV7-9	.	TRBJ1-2	CASSSGLQGAYGYTF	TGTGCCAGCAGCTCAGGGCTACAGGGGGCCTATGGCTACACCTTC
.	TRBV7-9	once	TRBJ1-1	CSSSLDRIEAFF	TGTTCCAGCAGCTTAGACAGGATTGAAGCTTTCTTT
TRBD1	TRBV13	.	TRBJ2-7	CASSLVQGAHEQYF	TGTGCCAGCAGCTTAGTACAGGGGGCCCACGAGCAGTACTTC
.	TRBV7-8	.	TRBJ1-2	CASSLIAPPSYGYTF	TGTGCCAGCAGCTTAATAGCACCGCCATCCTATGGCTACACCTTC
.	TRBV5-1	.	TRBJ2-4	CASSLNLVAKNIQYF	TGCGCCAGCAGCTTGAATCTTGTAGCCAAAAACATTCAGTACTTC
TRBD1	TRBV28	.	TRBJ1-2	CASVQGALNYGYTF	TGTGCCAGCGTTCAGGGGGCGCTGAACTATGGCTACACCTTC
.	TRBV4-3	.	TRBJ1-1	CASSLELGPEAFF	TGCGCCAGCAGCCTCGAGCTGGGGCCTGAAGCTTTCTTT
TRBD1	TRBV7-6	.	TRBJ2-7	CASSSRDRASGANSYEQYF	TGTGCCAGCAGCTCCCGGGACAGGGCGAGCGGGGCGAACTCCTACGAGCAGTACTTC
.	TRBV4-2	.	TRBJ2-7	CASSQVYGEPSYEQYF	TGTGCCAGCAGCCAAGTCTATGGGGAGCCCTCCTACGAGCAGTACTTC
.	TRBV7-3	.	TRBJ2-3	CASSLMLARVDTQYF	TGTGCCAGCAGCTTAATGCTAGCGAGGGTGGATACGCAGTATTTT
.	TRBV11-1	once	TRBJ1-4	CASSSRTANEKLFF	TGTGCCAGCAGCTCACGGACAGCTAATGAAAAACTGTTTTTT
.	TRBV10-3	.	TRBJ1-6	CAISEPTRQAYNSPLHF	TGTGCCATCAGTGAGCCCACCCGACAGGCCTATAATTCACCCCTCCACTTT
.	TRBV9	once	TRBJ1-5	CASSVGGGGDQPQHF	TGTGCCAGCAGCGTAGGAGGGGGTGGCGATCAGCCCCAGCATTTT
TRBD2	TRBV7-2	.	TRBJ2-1	CASSLYPTSGSSNEQFF	TGTGCCAGCAGCCTCTACCCAACTAGCGGGAGTAGCAATGAGCAGTTCTTC
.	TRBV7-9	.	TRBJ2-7	CASSLYRDEQYF	TGTGCCAGCAGCTTGTACAGGGACGAGCAGTACTTC
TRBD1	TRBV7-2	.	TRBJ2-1	CASSYRTGANEQFF	TGTGCCAGCAGCTATAGGACAGGGGCGAATGAGCAGTTCTTC
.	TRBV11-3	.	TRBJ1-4	CASSLVGGRGQRYEKLFF	TGTGCCAGCAGCTTAGTCGGCGGCCGTGGACAGCGCTATGAAAAACTGTTTTTT
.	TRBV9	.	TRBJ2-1	CASSDEAGNHEQFF	TGTGCCAGCAGCGACGAGGCGGGGAACCATGAGCAGTTCTTC